Following are 10 T cell receptor beta chains from one sample sequenced in a study of cytomegalovirus exposure and HLA in healthy donors. Some clones are missing from TCRdb's copy, which holds only in-frame ones; the method was immunoSEQ multiplex PCR. The data contain about 120,000 clones, roughly 88% of them seen just once; the ten biggest clones take up under 6.5%. Sample: PBMCs. These receptors all come from a young woman in good health and CMV-seropositive.

The chain carries TRBV5-1 and TRBJ2-6; 7 bases agree with TRBD1. The CDR3 loop spans 17 amino acids. J gave up 0 bases and V 4 bases, and 7 bases lay outside the gene matches. CDR1 is SGHRS, CDR2 YFSETQ, per germline. CDR3 protein: CASSGGAGGSGANVLTF. The CDR3 bases are TGCGCCAGCAGCGGGGGTGCAGGGGGCTCTGGGGCCAACGTCCTGACTTTC.

The chain couples TRBV30 to TRBJ2-1, with 8 bases fitting TRBD1. Germline V gene data show CDR1 as GTSNPN and CDR2 as SVGIG (reference sequence). After removal of 7 bases from V and 8 bases from J, the junction contained 7 bases not matched to a gene. The CDR3 totals 12 residues. CDR3 sequence: CALWTGSDEQFF. The CDR3 region has the DNA TGTGCCTTATGGACAGGGAGCGATGAGCAGTTCTTC.

The J gene is TRBJ2-2, the V gene TRBV5-1; TRBD1 aligns across 7 bases. Germline V gives CDR1 SGHRS, CDR2 YFSETQ. The CDR3 is made up of 14 amino acids. V trimming: 4 bases; J trimming: 4 bases; junction bases outside the gene matches: 4. The CDR3 sequence is CASSATGITGELFF. CDR3 DNA: TGCGCCAGCAGCGCGACAGGGATCACCGGGGAGCTGTTTTTT.

The chain links TRBV5-1 to TRBJ2-3; 13 bases agree with TRBD2. This CDR3 is built from 14 residues. The V and J ends lost 4 bases and 6 bases, in that order; junction bases with no gene match: 2. Germline CDR1 SGHRS, CDR2 YFSETQ. Here the CDR3 DNA reads TGCGCCAGCAGCCCGACTAGCGGGAGGGATACGCAGTATTTT. Translated: CASSPTSGRDTQYF.

V gene TRBV27 combines with J gene TRBJ2-1; 7 bases line up with TRBD2. V dropped 0 bases and J dropped 2; count of bases not matched to a gene: 7. CDR3 length: 17 residues. Germline assignment: CDR1 MNHEY and CDR2 SMNVEV (reference sequence). The CDR3 region is CASSLSSGDIPYNEQFF. CDR3 sequence (DNA): TGTGCCAGCAGTTTATCGAGCGGGGATATACCCTACAATGAGCAGTTCTTC.

V and J are TRBV18 and TRBJ1-1, with 10 bases that match TRBD1. Germline V gives CDR1 KGHSH, CDR2 LQKENI. J gave up 5 bases and V 2 bases, and 14 bases lay outside the gene matches. CDR3 length equals 18 residues. In nucleotides, the CDR3 is TGTGCCAGCTCACCAATAAGCGACAGGGGGCGCGGGAGGACTGAAGCTTTCTTT. It is translated as CASSPISDRGRGRTEAFF.

The V gene is TRBV10-3, the J gene TRBJ1-2; D perhaps matches TRBD1 (6 bases). The V end lost 8 bases, the J end lost 7 bases, and 17 bases lay between the germline ends. This CDR3 has 13 amino acids. The germline gives CDR1 ENHRY, CDR2 SYGVKD. The DNA of the CDR3 is TGTGCCATCTCGTCAGGGGAAGACGTTGGCTACACCTTC. It yields the protein CAISSGEDVGYTF.

This clone has only a few counts. This chain links TRBV5-4 with TRBJ2-7, with 8 bases lining up with TRBD1. V gave up 0 bases and J gave up 5 bases; unmatched junction bases: 7. Germline CDR1 is SGHNT and CDR2 is YYREEE (reference sequence). The CDR3 contains 15 residues. CDR3 residues: CASSLGGQGTHEQYF. Written as DNA, the CDR3 is TGTGCCAGCAGCTTGGGTGGACAGGGTACCCACGAGCAGTACTTC.

The V call is TRBV4-1, the J call TRBJ2-5; 9 bases map to TRBD2. Per germline, CDR1 MGHRA and CDR2 YSYEKL. V lost 1 base and J lost 3; bases outside the gene matches: 3. The CDR3 has 15 residues. For the CDR3, the DNA is TGCGCCAGCAGCCAAGTGGCTAGCGGGAAAGAGACCCAGTACTTC. It specifies CASSQVASGKETQYF.

The chain links TRBV5-1 to TRBJ1-6; 7 bases are a match to TRBD1. The CDR3 consists of 16 residues. Germline assignment: CDR1 SGHRS and CDR2 YFSETQ. The V segment lost 0 bases and the J segment 7 bases; nucleotides outside the gene matches: 7. As DNA, the CDR3 is TGCGCCAGCAGCTTGGACAGGGGAGTGGAAAATTCACCCCTCCACTTT. The encoded protein is CASSLDRGVENSPLHF.